Shown below are 18 T cell receptor beta chains from a single sample sequenced in a study of T cell responses to AZD1222 COVID-19 vaccine. Some clones are missing from TCRdb's copy, which holds only in-frame ones; the method was immunoSEQ multiplex PCR. The sample includes 150,000 to 250,000 clones, 90% to 95% of them seen just once. The sequenced sample was peripheral blood, obtained 28 days after the second AZD1222 dose. These receptors came from an adult who received the AZD1222 COVID-19 vaccine.

V is TRBV19 and J is TRBJ1-4, with no clear D. This CDR3 comprises 14 residues. Trimming took off 3 bases at V and 8 bases at J, with 13 bases between the two ends. Germline loops: CDR1 LNHDA, CDR2 SQIVND (reference sequence). Here the CDR3 reads CASSIQLSGEKLFF. The CDR3 DNA follows: TGTGCCAGTAGTATCCAGTTATCTGGGGAAAAACTGTTTTTT.

The chain uses TRBV3-1 (or the pseudogene TRBV3-2) and TRBJ2-7, with 8 bases lining up with TRBD2. The V gene end was trimmed by 1 base and the J gene end by 0 bases; junction bases not matched to a gene: 5. This CDR3 region has 16 residues. Germline V CDR1 and CDR2: LGHDT, YNNKEL (reference sequence). The chain's CDR3 is CASSQGRGGASYEQYF. DNA of the CDR3: TGTGCCAGCAGCCAAGGTCGGGGGGGGGCCTCCTACGAGCAGTACTTC.

The rearrangement uses TRBV18 and TRBJ2-3, with D possibly matching TRBD2 (5 bases). The germline CDR1 and CDR2 sequences are KGHSH and LQKENI. CDR3 length equals 16 residues. Trimming shortened V by 1 base and J by 1 base, and 12 bases separated the two germline ends. The CDR3 here is CASSPRLIGGTDTQYF. As DNA, the CDR3 is TGTGCCAGCTCACCACGCCTTATCGGGGGCACAGATACGCAGTATTTT.

This chain joins TRBV30 and TRBJ2-1; D is perhaps TRBD2 (6 bases). V shed 5 bases and J shed 8 bases, with 19 bases lying between them. From germline, CDR1 is GTSNPN and CDR2 SVGIG (reference sequence). This CDR3 comprises 14 residues. The CDR3 nucleotides read TGTGCCTGGGGAGCCGGGACTGGTACGGATGAGCAGTTCTTC. It codes for CAWGAGTGTDEQFF.

V gene TRBV10-3 combines with J gene TRBJ2-5; TRBD1 is a possible D gene (6 bases). Germline V gives CDR1 ENHRY, CDR2 SYGVKD. This CDR3 has 15 amino acids. The V gene lost 6 bases and the J gene lost 2 bases, with 16 bases spanning the gap. CDR3 DNA sequence: TGTGCCATCAGAGCCACCCAGGGGCGGCAAGAGACCCAGTACTTC. It yields the protein CAIRATQGRQETQYF.

This clone was picked up a small number of times. V is TRBV5-1 and J is TRBJ2-2; D may be TRBD2 (6 bases). Per the germline V gene, CDR1 is SGHRS and CDR2 is YFSETQ. The CDR3 covers 16 residues. The V end lost 7 bases, the J end lost 5 bases, and 21 bases lay between the germline ends. CDR3 loop: CASLKRTGDGTGELFF. As DNA, the CDR3 is TGCGCCAGCCTCAAAAGGACGGGGGACGGGACCGGGGAGCTGTTTTTT. Drawing the rest from reference TRBV5-1 and TRBJ2-2, the complete variable domain is KAGVTQTPRYLIKTRGQQVTLSCSPISGHRSVSWYQQTPGQGLQFLFEYFSETQRNKGNFPGRFSGRQFSNSRSEMNVSTLELGDSALYLCASLKRTGDGTGELFFGEGSRLTVL.

The chain carries TRBV9 and TRBJ1-3; no clear D. The germline V gene encodes CDR1 SGDLS and CDR2 YYNGEE. Trimming removed 3 bases from V and 6 bases from J, with 16 bases in between. The CDR3 is made up of 15 amino acids. CDR3 DNA sequence: TGTGCCAGCAGCGGACCGGGCCTCAACCAAAACACCATATATTTT. This codes for CASSGPGLNQNTIYF.

This chain joins TRBV12-5 and TRBJ1-4, with a weak D call TRBD1 (5 bases). CDR1 and CDR2 (germline): LGHNT, FRNRAP. V dropped 5 bases and J dropped 4 bases, with 11 bases sitting between them. The CDR3 is 14 amino acids. CDR3 amino acids: CASGPGTGNEKLFF. CDR3 in DNA: TGTGCTAGTGGTCCCGGGACGGGTAATGAAAAACTGTTTTTT. Complete variable domain (other parts from reference TRBV12-5 and TRBJ1-4): DARVTQTPRHKVTEMGQEVTMRCQPILGHNTVFWYRQTMMQGLELLAYFRNRAPLDDSGMPKDRFSAEMPDATLATLKIQPSEPRDSAVYFCASGPGTGNEKLFFGSGTQLSVL.

This sequence joins TRBV5-1 and TRBJ1-2; no reliable D call. The CDR3 extends over 15 amino acids. Trimming stripped 6 bases from V and 0 bases from J, with 15 bases between. CDR1 and CDR2 (germline): SGHRS, YFSETQ. The CDR3 loop reads CASTLSPGANYGYTF. In DNA, the CDR3 is TGCGCCAGCACCCTGAGCCCGGGCGCTAACTATGGCTACACCTTC.

The V gene is TRBV5-1, the J gene TRBJ1-1; no clear D gene. V was clipped by 5 bases and J by 2 bases, with 7 bases between them. This CDR3 is built from 12 residues. From germline, CDR1 is SGHRS and CDR2 YFSETQ. Written as DNA, the CDR3 is TGCGCCAGCAGGGGGAGTAACACTGAAGCTTTCTTT. The encoded protein is CASRGSNTEAFF.

The genes are TRBV6-6 and TRBJ1-1, with a possible D match to TRBD1 (5 bases). The germline V gene encodes CDR1 MNHNY and CDR2 SVGAGI (reference sequence). Between the trimmed V and J ends, which lost 4 bases and 11 bases, there was a span of 14 bases. CDR3 length: 12 residues. The CDR3 sequence: CASSSEGRWAFF. The CDR3 coding sequence is TGTGCCAGCAGTTCCGAGGGGCGTTGGGCTTTCTTT.

CDR3: CASRRDRATGELFF. DNA of the CDR3: TGTGCCAGCCGTCGAGACAGGGCGACCGGGGAGCTGTTTTTT. The chain joins TRBV7-9 to TRBJ2-2; 7 positions agree with TRBD1. V gave up 8 bases and J gave up 5 bases; unmatched junction bases: 8. The germline V gene encodes CDR1 SEHNR and CDR2 FQNEAQ (reference sequence). The CDR3 sequence is 14 residues long.

This chain connects TRBV7-9 to TRBJ1-3; D is unclear. V lost 1 base and J 0 bases, leaving 10 bases between the germline ends. Germline V gives CDR1 SEHNR, CDR2 FQNEAQ (reference sequence). The CDR3 contains 16 residues. CDR3 residues: CASSLDYSPSGNTIYF. CDR3 DNA sequence: TGTGCCAGCAGCTTAGACTACAGTCCCTCTGGAAACACCATATATTTT. Based on the CDR3 plus reference TRBV7-9 and TRBJ1-3, the full variable domain is DTGVSQNPRHKITKRGQNVTFRCDPISEHNRLYWYRQTLGQGPEFLTYFQNEAQLEKSRLLSDRFSAERPKGSFSTLEIQRTEQGDSAMYLCASSLDYSPSGNTIYFGEGSWLTVV.

The chain recombines TRBV2 with TRBJ1-3; a weak D match, TRBD1 (5 bases). In germline, CDR1 is SNHLY, CDR2 FYNNEI. The CDR3 is made up of 12 amino acids. Trimming pared 5 bases from V and 8 bases from J, leaving 10 bases between. CDR3 coding DNA: TGTGCCAGCAGTCCGGGGGGTTACACCATATATTTT. It translates to CASSPGGYTIYF.

This chain joins TRBV28 and TRBJ1-6, with 8 bases identical to TRBD1. The germline CDR1 and CDR2 sequences are MDHEN and SYDVKM. The CDR3 has 17 amino acids. V lost 0 bases, J lost 3 bases, and 4 bases stayed unmatched. CDR3 in DNA: TGTGCCAGCAGTTTATGGACAGGGGAAGACTATAATTCACCCCTCCACTTT. It codes for CASSLWTGEDYNSPLHF.

The chain employs TRBV7-2 and TRBJ1-5; D might be TRBD1 (5 bases). V was trimmed by 5 bases and J by 3 bases, leaving 17 bases between them. Germline CDR1 reads SGHTA; CDR2 reads FQGNSA. The CDR3 is 16 residues long. In DNA, the CDR3 is TGTGCCAGCAGCCTTACTTCAGGGCGTGACAATCAGCCCCAGCATTTT. Residues: CASSLTSGRDNQPQHF.

This clone was found once. The chain is built from TRBV7-2 and TRBJ1-5, with 9 bases aligning to TRBD1. Per germline, CDR1 SGHTA and CDR2 FQGNSA. The CDR3 consists of 16 residues. The trim removed 3 bases at V and 7 bases at J, leaving 10 bases unmatched. CDR3 nucleotides: TGTGCCAGCAGCTTTACCGGGACAGGGTCAAACCAGCCCCAGCATTTT. The encoded protein is CASSFTGTGSNQPQHF.

The rearrangement links TRBV29-1 to TRBJ1-1; tentative D call: TRBD1 (5 bases). This CDR3 is built from 12 residues. In germline, CDR1 is SQVTM, CDR2 ANQGSEA. The V and J ends lost 4 bases and 3 bases respectively, with 9 bases between them. CDR3 DNA sequence: TGCAGCGTTGTTCAGGGATACACTGAAGCTTTCTTT. This encodes CSVVQGYTEAFF.